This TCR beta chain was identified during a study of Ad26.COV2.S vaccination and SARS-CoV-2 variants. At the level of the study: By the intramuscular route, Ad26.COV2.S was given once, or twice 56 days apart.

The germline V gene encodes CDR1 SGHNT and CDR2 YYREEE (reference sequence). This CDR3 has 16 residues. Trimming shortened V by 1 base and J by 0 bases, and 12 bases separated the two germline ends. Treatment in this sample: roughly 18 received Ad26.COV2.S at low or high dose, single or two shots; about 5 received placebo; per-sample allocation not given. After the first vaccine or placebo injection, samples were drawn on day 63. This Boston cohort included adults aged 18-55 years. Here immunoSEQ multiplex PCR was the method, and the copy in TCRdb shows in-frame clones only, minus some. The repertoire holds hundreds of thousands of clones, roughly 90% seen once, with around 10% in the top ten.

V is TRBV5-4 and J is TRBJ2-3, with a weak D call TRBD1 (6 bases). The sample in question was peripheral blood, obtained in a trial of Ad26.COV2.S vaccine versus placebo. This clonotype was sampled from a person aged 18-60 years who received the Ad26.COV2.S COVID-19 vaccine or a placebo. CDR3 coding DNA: TGTGCCAGCAGCTTGCCTGGCAGGGGTAGCACAGATACGCAGTATTTT. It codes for CASSLPGRGSTDTQYF.